These 18 T cell receptor beta chains were all obtained from the same sample, sequenced in a study of CD8 T cells in ankylosing spondylitis (dated by TCRdb to about 2017). Library prep was done by 5' RACE. The instrument was an Illumina HiSeq 2500. TCRdb cleaned the public reads at Q25 with fastp, built clones with MiXCR and kept in-frame beta chains. For every CDR3 protein sequence, its rows merge into one entry that carries the most common genes and DNA. For this sample there are a few hundred thousand distinct CDR3 sequences; over 15% appear just once. Approximately 32% of the sample belongs to the ten largest clones. What was sequenced was blood, either unsorted or a sorted T cell fraction (not recorded which). Every receptor here comes from a male donor with ankylosing spondylitis or in good health (not recorded which).

Ten or more counts support this clonotype. This chain joins TRBV20-1 and TRBJ2-1, with D possibly matching TRBD2 (6 bases). V was cut by 0 bases and J by 0 bases, with 12 bases left in between. Per germline, CDR1 DFQATT and CDR2 SNEGSKA (reference sequence). CDR3 size: 16 residues. CDR3 sequence: CSARDSGGSSYNEQFF. CDR3 in DNA: TGCAGTGCTAGAGACAGCGGAGGGAGCTCCTACAATGAGCAGTTCTTC.

There are a few counts of this clonotype. This chain connects TRBV28 to TRBJ2-1, with a weak D call TRBD2 (6 bases). This CDR3 has 16 amino acids. V gave up 4 bases and J gave up 3 bases, with 16 bases separating them. Germline V CDR1 and CDR2: MDHEN, SYDVKM. This CDR3 is CASSSLRGLGYNEQFF. CDR3 DNA: TGTGCCAGCAGTTCTCTCCGGGGACTGGGCTACAATGAGCAGTTCTTC.

This clonotype was seen many times. This chain uses TRBV13 with TRBJ2-3, with unresolved D. Germline loops: CDR1 PRHDT, CDR2 FYEKMQ (reference sequence). The CDR3 is 12 amino acids. V lost 0 bases, J lost 4 bases, and 2 bases lay in between. The CDR3 sequence is CASSLGPDTQYF. The DNA of the CDR3 is TGTGCCAGCAGCTTAGGTCCAGATACGCAGTATTTT.

This chain connects TRBV19 to TRBJ1-1; 8 bases match TRBD1. V was clipped by 6 bases and J by 5 bases; unmatched bases: 5. Per germline, CDR1 LNHDA and CDR2 SQIVND (reference sequence). This CDR3 is 13 amino acids long. Here the CDR3 DNA reads TGTGCCAGTAGAACAGGGGGATTAACTGAAGCTTTCTTT. This translates into CASRTGGLTEAFF. The full variable domain, its missing parts supplied by reference TRBV19 and TRBJ1-1, is DGGITQSPKYLFRKEGQNVTLSCEQNLNHDAMYWYRQDPGQGLRLIYYSQIVNDFQKGDIAEGYSVSREKKESFPLTVTSAQKNPTAFYLCASRTGGLTEAFFGQGTRLTVV.

In this sample, this clonotype turned up a few times. The chain joins TRBV6-2 or TRBV6-3 to TRBJ2-1; 7 bases line up with TRBD2. Unmatched junction bases numbered 9, after V lost 4 bases and J lost 0 bases. The germline V gene encodes CDR1 MNHEY and CDR2 SVGEGT. This CDR3 region has 17 residues. CDR3: CASSSAIAGSSYNEQFF. The DNA for the CDR3 is TGTGCCAGCAGTTCAGCTATAGCGGGCAGCTCCTACAATGAGCAGTTCTTC.

This clonotype was counted a few times. This sequence joins TRBV29-1 and TRBJ2-7; possible D gene TRBD1, 5 bases. Per germline, CDR1 SQVTM and CDR2 ANQGSEA. The CDR3 runs 13 residues. Trimming stripped 0 bases from V and 10 bases from J, with 16 bases between. The CDR3 DNA sequence: TGCAGCGTTGAAGATACAGGCTCGGGTACTCAGTACTTC. As protein: CSVEDTGSGTQYF.

The genes are TRBV10-2 and TRBJ1-5, with 7 bases that match TRBD1. V lost 6 bases, J lost 3 bases, and 5 bases stayed unmatched. Germline V gene lookup returns CDR1 WSHSY and CDR2 SAAADI. The CDR3 runs to 14 residues. The CDR3 sequence is CASRGQALNQPQHF. CDR3 coding DNA: TGCGCCAGCAGAGGACAGGCCCTCAATCAGCCCCAGCATTTT.

This clonotype was picked up a small number of times. The chain employs TRBV27 and TRBJ2-5, with TRBD2 matching 12 bases. Germline CDR1 reads MNHEY; CDR2 reads SMNVEV (reference sequence). With 5 bases clipped from V and 2 bases from J, the junction kept 6 bases outside the gene matches. The CDR3 consists of 16 residues. The CDR3 DNA reads as TGTGCCAGCAGTCAGGGACTAGCGGGCGCGCAAGAGACCCAGTACTTC. This sequence encodes CASSQGLAGAQETQYF.

This clonotype was counted once. The genes are TRBV20-1 and TRBJ2-3; a possible D gene is TRBD2 (6 bases). CDR3 length: 14 residues. Germline V gene sequence: CDR1 DFQATT, CDR2 SNEGSKA (reference sequence). The V end lost 3 bases, the J end lost 1 base, and 11 bases lay between the germline ends. CDR3 sequence: CSASLALGTDTQYF. The CDR3 DNA reads as TGCAGTGCTAGTCTAGCGTTGGGCACAGATACGCAGTATTTT.

The CDR3 region is CASSGLAVEQFF. Here the CDR3 DNA reads TGTGCCAGCAGTGGACTAGCGGTTGAGCAGTTCTTC. The chain is built from TRBV2 and TRBJ2-1; 9 bases are shared with TRBD2. The CDR3 is made up of 12 amino acids. The junction had 1 base not matched to a gene; V was cut back by 4 bases and J by 9 bases. Germline loops: CDR1 SNHLY, CDR2 FYNNEI.

This clonotype was seen a few times. This chain connects TRBV29-1 to TRBJ2-1; no reliable D call. The V gene's germline CDR1 is SQVTM and CDR2 ANQGSEA. The CDR3 loop spans 15 amino acids. With 0 bases removed from V and 6 bases from J, the gap between germline ends came to 15 bases. Here the CDR3 reads CSVEEEGWGPNEQFF. For the CDR3, the DNA is TGCAGCGTTGAAGAGGAAGGATGGGGTCCCAATGAGCAGTTCTTC.

This clonotype was seen a few times. The CDR3 region is CASTLEGLAGANEQFF. The CDR3 DNA is TGCGCCAGCACCCTCGAGGGACTAGCGGGAGCCAATGAGCAGTTCTTC. This chain uses TRBV5-1 with TRBJ2-1; 14 bases map to TRBD2. There are 16 residues in the CDR3. Looked up from germline, CDR1 is SGHRS and CDR2 is YFSETQ. Trimming took 6 bases from V and 6 from J; bases not matched to a gene: 8.

This chain joins TRBV11-2 and TRBJ2-5; maybe TRBD2 (6 bases). Trimming shortened V by 4 bases and J by 5 bases, and 17 bases separated the two germline ends. Germline CDR1 is SGHAT and CDR2 is FQNNGV. This CDR3 contains 15 residues. The CDR3 here is CASSYLVGGSETQYF. DNA for the CDR3: TGTGCCAGCAGCTACCTTGTGGGGGGTTCGGAGACCCAGTACTTC.

This clonotype was counted many times. The rearrangement links TRBV5-6 to TRBJ2-1; D not certain. CDR1 is SGHDT, CDR2 YYEEEE, per germline. The CDR3 is 15 amino acids. V lost 0 bases and J lost 3, with 10 bases in between. CDR3 residues: CASSLAGRGYNEQFF. CDR3 DNA: TGTGCCAGCAGCTTGGCCGGGCGCGGCTACAATGAGCAGTTCTTC.

This clonotype has just a few counts. The V and J genes are TRBV7-2 and TRBJ2-1; TRBD2 agrees at 12 bases. J was trimmed by 8 bases and V by 6 bases; bases with no gene match: 8. The germline V gene has CDR1 SGHTA and CDR2 FQGNSA. This CDR3 comprises 15 residues. DNA of the CDR3: TGTGCCAGCAGACCGACTAGCGGGAGCATCGATGAGCAGTTCTTC. Translation gives CASRPTSGSIDEQFF.

The table lists this clonotype with a few counts. The chain employs TRBV12-5 and TRBJ2-1, with TRBD2 identical over 14 bases. The V gene's germline CDR1 is LGHNT and CDR2 FRNRAP. The V segment lost 6 bases and the J segment 8 bases; nucleotides outside the gene matches: 6. This CDR3 spans 15 amino acids. In DNA, the CDR3 is TGTGCTAGTGGCCCCGGGACTAGCGGGAGCGATGAGCAGTTCTTC. As protein: CASGPGTSGSDEQFF.

The chain uses TRBV29-1 and TRBJ2-7; D is unresolved. CDR3 length: 14 amino acids. Trimming pared 0 bases from V and 1 base from J, leaving 10 bases between. From germline, CDR1 is SQVTM and CDR2 ANQGSEA. The CDR3 coding sequence is TGCAGCGTTGAAGATCCGGACGGATCCTACGAGCAGTACTTC. Translating gives CSVEDPDGSYEQYF.

This clonotype was counted a few times. The J gene is TRBJ2-6, the V gene TRBV4-3; D might be TRBD2 (6 bases). From germline, CDR1 is LGHNA and CDR2 YSLEER. Trimming removed 1 base from V and 0 bases from J, with 16 bases in between. There are 19 residues in the CDR3. The CDR3 is CASSQGFGTDYSGANVLTF. DNA of the CDR3: TGCGCCAGCAGCCAAGGGTTCGGGACGGACTACTCTGGGGCCAACGTCCTGACTTTC.